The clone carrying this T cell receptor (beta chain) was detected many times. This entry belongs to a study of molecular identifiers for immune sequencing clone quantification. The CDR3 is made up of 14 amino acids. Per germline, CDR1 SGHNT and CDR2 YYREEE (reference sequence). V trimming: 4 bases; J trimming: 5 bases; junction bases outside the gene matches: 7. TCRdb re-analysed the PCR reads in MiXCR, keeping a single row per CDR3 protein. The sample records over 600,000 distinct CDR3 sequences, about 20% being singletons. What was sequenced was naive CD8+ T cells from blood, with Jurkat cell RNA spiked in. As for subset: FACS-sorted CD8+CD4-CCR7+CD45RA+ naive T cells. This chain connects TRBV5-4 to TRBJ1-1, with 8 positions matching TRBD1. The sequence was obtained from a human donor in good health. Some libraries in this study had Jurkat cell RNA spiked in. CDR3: CASSTDRGGTEAFF. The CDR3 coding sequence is TGTGCCAGCAGCACCGACAGGGGAGGGACTGAAGCTTTCTTT.